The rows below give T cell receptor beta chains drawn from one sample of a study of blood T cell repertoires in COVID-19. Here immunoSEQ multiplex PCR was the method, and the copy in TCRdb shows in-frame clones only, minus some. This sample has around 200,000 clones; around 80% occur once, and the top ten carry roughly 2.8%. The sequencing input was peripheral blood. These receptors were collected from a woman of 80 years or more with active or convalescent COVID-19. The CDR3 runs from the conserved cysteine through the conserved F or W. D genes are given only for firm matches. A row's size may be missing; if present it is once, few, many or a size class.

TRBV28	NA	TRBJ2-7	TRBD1	CASSPHPGQVYEQYF	TGTGCCAGCAGCCCCCACCCGGGACAGGTATACGAGCAGTACTTC
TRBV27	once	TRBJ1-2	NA	CASSRTQGNYGYTF	TGTGCCAGCAGCCGCACCCAGGGGAACTATGGCTACACCTTC
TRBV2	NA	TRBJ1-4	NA	CASSGRRSNEKLFF	TGTGCCAGCAGTGGCCGGCGGTCTAATGAAAAACTGTTTTTT
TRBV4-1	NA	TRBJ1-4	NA	CASSQQGYEKLFF	TGCGCCAGCAGCCAACAGGGGTATGAAAAACTGTTTTTT
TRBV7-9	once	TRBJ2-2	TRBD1	CASSPRESTGIGGELFF	TGTGCCAGCAGCCCAAGAGAATCGACAGGGATCGGCGGGGAGCTGTTTTTT
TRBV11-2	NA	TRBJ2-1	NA	CASSLGGRSAYNEQFF	TGTGCCAGCAGCTTAGGAGGCAGAAGCGCCTACAATGAGCAGTTCTTC
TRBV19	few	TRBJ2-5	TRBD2	CASSVGLAGATQETQYF	TGTGCCAGTAGTGTAGGACTAGCGGGCGCTACCCAAGAGACCCAGTACTTC
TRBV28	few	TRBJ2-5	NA	CASSARLGAETQYF	TGTGCCAGCAGTGCACGACTAGGAGCAGAGACCCAGTACTTC
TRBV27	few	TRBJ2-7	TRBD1	CASSLYTGANEQYF	TGTGCCAGCAGTTTATATACAGGGGCCAACGAGCAGTACTTC
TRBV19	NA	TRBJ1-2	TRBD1	CASSWRLTGNYGYTF	TGTGCCAGTAGTTGGAGACTGACAGGGAACTATGGCTACACCTTC
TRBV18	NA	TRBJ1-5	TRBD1	CASNGQGSNQPQHF	TGTGCCAGCAACGGACAGGGGAGCAATCAGCCCCAGCATTTT
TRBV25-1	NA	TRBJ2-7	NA	CASSEYAREQYF	TGTGCCAGCAGTGAATATGCCCGGGAGCAGTACTTC
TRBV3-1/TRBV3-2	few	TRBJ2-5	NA	CASSQSETQETQYF	TGTGCCAGCAGCCAAAGCGAAACCCAAGAGACCCAGTACTTC
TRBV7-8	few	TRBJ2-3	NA	CASSPRAATITDTQYF	TGTGCCAGCAGCCCCAGAGCAGCGACCATCACAGATACGCAGTATTTT
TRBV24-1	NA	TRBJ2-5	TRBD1	CATSDFGQAQETQYF	TGTGCCACCAGTGATTTCGGACAGGCGCAAGAGACCCAGTACTTC
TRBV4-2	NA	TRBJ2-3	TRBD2	CASSEPTLAGARDTQYF	TGTGCCAGCAGCGAACCTACACTAGCGGGGGCCCGGGATACGCAGTATTTT
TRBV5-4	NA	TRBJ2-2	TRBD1	CASSLGGQSNTGELFF	TGTGCCAGCAGCTTGGGGGGACAGAGTAACACCGGGGAGCTGTTTTTT
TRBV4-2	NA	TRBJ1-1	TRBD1	CASSQEIRTGLPEAFF	TGTGCCAGCAGCCAAGAGATCAGGACAGGGTTGCCTGAAGCTTTCTTT
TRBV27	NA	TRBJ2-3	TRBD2	CASGHGSGVLDTQYF	TGTGCCAGTGGCCACGGGAGCGGGGTATTAGATACGCAGTATTTT
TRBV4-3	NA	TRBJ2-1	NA	CASSQEPGMGNEQFF	TGCGCCAGCAGCCAAGAGCCGGGGATGGGCAATGAGCAGTTCTTC
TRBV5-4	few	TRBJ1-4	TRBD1	CASSPLAGQGEKLFF	TGTGCCAGCAGTCCATTGGCGGGACAGGGTGAAAAACTGTTTTTT
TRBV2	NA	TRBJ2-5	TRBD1	CASSVSRGRRETQYF	TGTGCCAGCAGTGTTAGCAGGGGGCGGCGAGAGACCCAGTACTTC
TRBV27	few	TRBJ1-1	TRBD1	CASSLEGQANTEAFF	TGTGCCAGCAGCCTAGAGGGACAGGCGAACACTGAAGCTTTCTTT
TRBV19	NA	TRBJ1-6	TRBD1	CASSTGQGGLNNSPLHF	TGTGCCAGTAGTACCGGACAGGGAGGGTTAAATAATTCACCCCTCCACTTT
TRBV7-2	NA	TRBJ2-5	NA	CASSFGLRQETQYF	TGTGCCAGCAGCTTCGGACTCCGCCAAGAGACCCAGTACTTC
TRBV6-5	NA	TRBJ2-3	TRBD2	CASSYSTGGSTDTQYF	TGTGCCAGCAGTTACTCCACGGGGGGGAGCACAGATACGCAGTATTTT
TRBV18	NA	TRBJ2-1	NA	CASSPPETVAYNEQFF	TGTGCCAGCTCCCCCCCGGAGACGGTTGCCTACAATGAGCAGTTCTTC
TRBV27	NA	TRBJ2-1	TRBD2	CASSLGQRGFQFF	TGTGCCAGCAGTTTAGGCCAGCGGGGGTTCCAGTTCTTC
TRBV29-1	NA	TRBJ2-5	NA	CSVEESGPVGETQYF	TGCAGCGTTGAAGAGAGCGGGCCCGTTGGGGAGACCCAGTACTTC
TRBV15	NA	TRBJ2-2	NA	CATSRGPNTGELFF	TGTGCCACCAGCAGGGGGCCGAACACCGGGGAGCTGTTTTTT
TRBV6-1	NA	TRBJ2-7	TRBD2	CASSEMGLAGGERYF	TGTGCCAGCAGTGAAATGGGGCTAGCGGGGGGTGAAAGGTACTTC
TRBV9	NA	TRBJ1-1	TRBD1	CASSVWDSGNTEAFF	TGTGCCAGCAGCGTATGGGACAGCGGCAACACTGAAGCTTTCTTT
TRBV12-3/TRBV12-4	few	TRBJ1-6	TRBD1	CASRQGKSPLHF	TGTGCCAGCCGACAGGGGAAATCACCCCTCCACTTT
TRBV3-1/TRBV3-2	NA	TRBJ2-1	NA	CASSQEVLNEQFF	TGTGCCAGCAGCCAAGAGGTACTAAATGAGCAGTTCTTC
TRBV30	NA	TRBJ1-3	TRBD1	CASRTGPGNTIYF	TGTGCCTCCCGGACAGGGCCTGGAAACACCATATATTTT
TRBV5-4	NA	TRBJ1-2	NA	CASTLFRPNYGYTF	TGTGCCAGCACCTTGTTCAGGCCGAACTATGGCTACACCTTC
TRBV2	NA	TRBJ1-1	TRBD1	CASSKTRDRGQRDTEAFF	TGTGCCAGCAGTAAAACACGGGACAGGGGGCAAAGGGACACTGAAGCTTTCTTT
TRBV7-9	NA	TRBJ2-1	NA	CASSLAGPNYNEQFF	TGTGCCAGCAGCTTAGCGGGGCCCAATTACAATGAGCAGTTCTTC
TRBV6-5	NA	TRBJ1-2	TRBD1	CASRLQGLTYGYTF	TGTGCCAGCAGATTACAGGGGTTAACTTATGGCTACACCTTC
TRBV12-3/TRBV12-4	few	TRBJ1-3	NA	CASSIPGNTIYF	TGTGCCAGCAGCATTCCTGGAAACACCATATATTTT
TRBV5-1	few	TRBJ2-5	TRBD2	CASSLAGRGLGETQYF	TGCGCCAGCAGCTTGGCTGGGCGGGGGTTGGGGGAGACCCAGTACTTC
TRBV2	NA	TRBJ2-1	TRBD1	CASSGGQINEQFF	TGTGCCAGCAGTGGGGGACAGATCAATGAGCAGTTCTTC
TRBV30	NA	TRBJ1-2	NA	CAWSVLQGRGYTF	TGTGCCTGGAGTGTATTACAGGGTCGTGGCTACACCTTC
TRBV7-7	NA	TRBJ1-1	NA	CASSFQLNTEAFF	TGTGCCAGCAGCTTCCAGTTGAACACTGAAGCTTTCTTT
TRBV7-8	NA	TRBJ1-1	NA	CASSLARNTEAFF	TGTGCCAGCAGCTTAGCCAGGAACACTGAAGCTTTCTTT
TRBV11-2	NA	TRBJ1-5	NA	CASTSGGGKQPQHF	TGTGCCAGCACCTCTGGCGGGGGCAAGCAGCCCCAGCATTTT
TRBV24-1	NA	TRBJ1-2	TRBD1	CATSDSRTGEVYGYTF	TGTGCCACCAGTGATTCCCGGACAGGGGAAGTGTATGGCTACACCTTC